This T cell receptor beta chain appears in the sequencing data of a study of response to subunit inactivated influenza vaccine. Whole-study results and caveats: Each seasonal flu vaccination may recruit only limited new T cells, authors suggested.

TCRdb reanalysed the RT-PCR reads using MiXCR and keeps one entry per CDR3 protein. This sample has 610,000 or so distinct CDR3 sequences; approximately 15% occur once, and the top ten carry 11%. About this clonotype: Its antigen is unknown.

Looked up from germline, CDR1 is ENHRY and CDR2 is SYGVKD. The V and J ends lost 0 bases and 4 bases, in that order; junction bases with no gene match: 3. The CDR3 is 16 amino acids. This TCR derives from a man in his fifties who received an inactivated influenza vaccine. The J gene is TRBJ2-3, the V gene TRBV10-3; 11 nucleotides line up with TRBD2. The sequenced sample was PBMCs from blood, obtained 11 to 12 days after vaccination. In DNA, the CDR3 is TGTGCCATCAGTGAGTCTAGCGGGAGGGCCGCAGATACGCAGTATTTT. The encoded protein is CAISESSGRAADTQYF.